Below are 16 T cell receptor beta chains sequenced from a single sample in a study of shared clonotypes between healthy human individuals. Assay used: immunoSEQ multiplex PCR; TCRdb lists only in-frame clones, some missing. The repertoire holds fewer than 850,000 clones, 90% seen once, with 30% to 40% in the top ten. The sample taken for sequencing was memory CD8+ T cells from PBMCs. Subset given: CD45RO+ cells pooled with CCR7-negative TemRA cells. Receptors were obtained from a man aged 18-30 years in good health. Some clones in this sample may be carry-over from other donors' samples.

The V call is TRBV27, the J call TRBJ2-2; D is unresolved. Between the trimmed V and J ends, which lost 4 bases and 2 bases, there was a span of 8 bases. The CDR3 spans 14 residues. The germline V gene encodes CDR1 MNHEY and CDR2 SMNVEV (reference sequence). In DNA form, the CDR3 reads TGTGCCAGCAGTTATGAATTTAACACCGGGGAGCTGTTTTTT. Translating gives CASSYEFNTGELFF.

V and J are TRBV6-5 and TRBJ2-2; TRBD1 aligns across 9 bases. V lost 3 bases, J lost 4 bases, and 6 bases stayed unmatched. The germline gives CDR1 MNHEY, CDR2 SVGAGI. The CDR3 consists of 16 residues. CDR3 sequence reads: CASSYLPGQGTGELFF. CDR3 in DNA: TGTGCCAGCAGTTATCTTCCGGGACAGGGCACCGGGGAGCTGTTTTTT.

This chain links TRBV5-1 with TRBJ2-5; D is perhaps TRBD2 (5 bases). Trimming cost V 0 bases and J 5 bases, with 23 bases left between them. The CDR3 consists of 18 residues. Germline V CDR1 and CDR2: SGHRS, YFSETQ. CDR3 region: CASSLEVGVGGPWETQYF. The CDR3 DNA is TGCGCCAGCAGCTTGGAGGTGGGCGTAGGAGGCCCGTGGGAGACCCAGTACTTC.

The rearrangement uses TRBV5-4 and TRBJ2-1; tentatively, D is TRBD1 or TRBD2 (5 bases each). Germline V gene lookup returns CDR1 SGHNT and CDR2 YYREEE (reference sequence). The CDR3 is 14 amino acids. Trimming left V 1 base short and J 5 bases short, with 10 bases between. CDR3 protein: CASSLFGGDNEQFF. As DNA, the CDR3 is TGTGCCAGCAGCTTGTTTGGGGGAGACAATGAGCAGTTCTTC.

A single count supports this clone. The J gene is TRBJ2-3, the V gene TRBV11-3; the D gene is possibly TRBD1 (7 bases). V was shortened by 1 base and J by 9 bases, with 11 bases between the two germline ends. This CDR3 has 13 residues. Germline lookup yields CDR1 SGHNT and CDR2 YENEEA. CDR3 DNA sequence: TGTGCCAGCAGCTTAGCCAGGGGGGAAACGCAGTATTTT. It encodes CASSLARGETQYF.

The chain joins TRBV2 to TRBJ1-5; the match to TRBD1 covers 9 bases. Germline-derived CDR1 and CDR2 are SNHLY and FYNNEI. The CDR3 covers 13 residues. The trim removed 6 bases at V and 6 bases at J, leaving 3 bases unmatched. CDR3: CASRDRGGQPQHF. As DNA, the CDR3 is TGTGCCAGCAGGGACAGGGGTGGTCAGCCCCAGCATTTT. Filled out from reference TRBV2 and TRBJ1-5, the complete variable domain reads EPEVTQTPSHQVTQMGQEVILRCVPISNHLYFYWYRQILGQKVEFLVSFYNNEISEKSEIFDDQFSVERPDGSNFTLKIRSTKLEDSAMYFCASRDRGGQPQHFGDGTRLSIL.

The chain employs TRBV7-2 and TRBJ1-5, with D possibly TRBD1 on 5 matching bases. CDR1 and CDR2 (germline): SGHTA, FQGNSA. Between the trimmed V and J ends, which lost 5 bases and 5 bases, there was a span of 13 bases. CDR3 length: 14 residues. CDR3 amino acids: CASSPRRVDQPQHF. CDR3 bases: TGTGCCAGCAGCCCACGCAGGGTGGATCAGCCCCAGCATTTT.

The chain uses TRBV27 and TRBJ2-1, with D perhaps TRBD2 (6 bases). V dropped 2 bases and J dropped 5 bases, with 13 bases sitting between them. The CDR3 extends over 15 amino acids. CDR1 is MNHEY, CDR2 SMNVEV, per germline (reference sequence). CDR3 sequence reads: CASSLGWLAHNEQFF. The CDR3 DNA reads as TGTGCCAGCAGTTTAGGGTGGCTAGCGCACAATGAGCAGTTCTTC.

The V gene is TRBV14, the J gene TRBJ2-5; 11 bases map to TRBD2. CDR1 SGHDN and CDR2 FVKESK come from the germline V gene. Trimming removed 4 bases from V and 2 bases from J; junction bases left unmatched: 6. There are 16 residues in the CDR3. In nucleotides, the CDR3 is TGTGCCAGCAGCCTACGGACTAGCGGGCTACAAGAGACCCAGTACTTC. Translating gives CASSLRTSGLQETQYF.

This chain joins TRBV7-6 and TRBJ2-7, with D maybe TRBD1 (6 bases). Trimming cost V 3 bases and J 1 base, with 16 bases left between them. Germline V gene data show CDR1 as SGHVS and CDR2 as FNYEAQ. This CDR3 comprises 16 residues. In DNA, the CDR3 is TGTGCCAGCAGCTTGGATACAGGGTCCGGTTCCTACGAGCAGTACTTC. It encodes CASSLDTGSGSYEQYF.

In the case of this clone: A much more abundant neighbour one base away suggests this may be a read error. V usage is TRBV19 and J usage is TRBJ2-7; TRBD1 aligns across 8 bases. Germline CDR1 is LNHDA and CDR2 is SQIVND (reference sequence). The CDR3 sequence is 14 residues long. In nucleotides, the CDR3 is TGTGCCAGTAGTAGCAGGACAGGGTCCTACAAGCAGTACTTC. Its translation: CASSSRTGSYKQYF.

The V gene is TRBV14, the J gene TRBJ2-5; TRBD1 matches 7 bases. Looked up from germline, CDR1 is SGHDN and CDR2 is FVKESK. The CDR3 runs to 16 residues. V shed 4 bases, J shed 3 bases, and the junction held 11 bases outside the gene matches. CDR3 protein: CASSRFRGSLEETQYF. Here the CDR3 DNA reads TGTGCCAGCAGCCGCTTCAGGGGGAGTCTGGAAGAGACCCAGTACTTC.

The V gene is TRBV5-4, the J gene TRBJ1-2; D is unresolved. Trimming pared 0 bases from V and 0 bases from J, leaving 3 bases between. This CDR3 spans 13 amino acids. The germline V gene has CDR1 SGHNT and CDR2 YYREEE (reference sequence). CDR3 sequence: CASSLVANYGYTF. DNA of the CDR3: TGTGCCAGCAGCTTGGTCGCTAACTATGGCTACACCTTC.

This clone has more than one count but fewer than ten. V usage is TRBV6-1 and J usage is TRBJ1-5, with TRBD1 matching over 7 bases. CDR1 is MNHNS, CDR2 SASEGT, per germline. CDR3 length: 13 residues. Germline trimming cut 10 bases from V and 6 bases from J; bases unmatched to any gene: 9. DNA of the CDR3: TGTGCCACTTTGGACAGGACCGTTCAGCCCCAGCATTTT. This gives the protein CATLDRTVQPQHF.

Remarks on this clone: Other DNA sequences in the sample encode the same CDR3. The V gene is TRBV27, the J gene TRBJ2-2; D is unclear. This CDR3 contains 13 residues. The V end lost 5 bases, the J end lost 1 base, and 5 bases lay between the germline ends. Germline loops: CDR1 MNHEY, CDR2 SMNVEV (reference sequence). The CDR3 nucleotides read TGTGCCAGCAGTAGTTTGAACACCGGGGAGCTGTTTTTT. Amino acids: CASSSLNTGELFF.

This rearrangement joins TRBV5-4 to TRBJ1-3; 8 bases agree with TRBD1. The germline gives CDR1 SGHNT, CDR2 YYREEE (reference sequence). CDR3 length equals 19 residues. Trimming at V came to 2 bases and at J to 2 bases, leaving 15 bases not matched to a gene. The CDR3: CASSLFLTGDPSPGNTIYF. CDR3 coding DNA: TGTGCCAGCAGCTTATTCCTGACAGGGGACCCCAGCCCTGGAAACACCATATATTTT.